This entry lists 10 T cell receptor beta chains sequenced from one sample in a study of CD8+CD57+ T cells in acquired aplastic anemia. Profiling of TCR beta VDJ combinations and CDR3 sequences used genomic DNA as template. TCRdb itself ran the reads through MiXCR, one entry per CDR3 protein. The profile shows about 130,000 distinct CDR3 sequences, 48% of them singletons. The sequenced material came from sorted CD4+, CD8+, or CD8+CD57+ T cells (not recorded which) from PBMCs. These receptors came from a human donor in good health, serving as a control.

This clonotype was seen ten or more times. V gene TRBV7-2 combines with J gene TRBJ2-5; TRBD1 agrees at 8 bases. Germline values: CDR1 SGHTA, CDR2 FQGNSA. The CDR3 has 16 residues. The ends lost 4 bases at V and 3 bases at J; junction bases unmatched: 10. CDR3 sequence (DNA): TGTGCCAGCAGCTCCGAGGGGCCAGGGGGCAAAGAGACCCAGTACTTC. As protein: CASSSEGPGGKETQYF.

V and J are TRBV11-1 and TRBJ2-3; 8 bases agree with TRBD1. Germline V gives CDR1 SGHAT, CDR2 FQDESV (reference sequence). With V trimmed by 5 bases and J by 4 bases, 8 bases remained unmatched. CDR3 length: 15 residues. CDR3 nucleotides: TGTGCCAGCAGCCTTCTGACAGGGGTGGCAGATACGCAGTATTTT. Translated, it gives CASSLLTGVADTQYF.

The chain employs TRBV10-3 and TRBJ2-1, with 8 bases identical to TRBD2. The germline gives CDR1 ENHRY, CDR2 SYGVKD. CDR3 size: 16 residues. After removal of 6 bases from V and 0 bases from J, the junction contained 7 bases not matched to a gene. CDR3 residues: CAISRDGGASYNEQFF. The CDR3 nucleotides read TGTGCCATCAGCAGAGACGGGGGGGCCTCCTACAATGAGCAGTTCTTC.

The chain has TRBV11-1 and TRBJ2-7; D is possibly TRBD1 or TRBD2 (5 bases each). Germline V gives CDR1 SGHAT, CDR2 FQDESV (reference sequence). This CDR3 has 17 amino acids. V was shortened by 5 bases and J by 5 bases, with 25 bases between the two germline ends. The CDR3 loop reads CASSVLWPSYRKDEQYF. In DNA form, the CDR3 reads TGTGCCAGCAGCGTCCTGTGGCCTAGCTACAGGAAGGACGAGCAGTACTTC.

Comments on this clonotype: A read error may account for a junction end that differs from germline. This chain links TRBV2 with TRBJ2-3; D remains ambiguous. The CDR3 is made up of 14 amino acids. Germline loops: CDR1 SNHLY, CDR2 FYNNEI. CDR3 sequence (DNA): TGTGCCGGCAGTGCCCCTCAAAACACAGATACGCAGTATTTT. Encoded protein: CAGSAPQNTDTQYF.

This sequence joins TRBV10-3 and TRBJ1-5, with a tentative D call TRBD1 (6 bases). The germline V gene encodes CDR1 ENHRY and CDR2 SYGVKD. This CDR3 contains 14 residues. Trimming took 4 bases from V and 6 from J, leaving 13 bases between them. The CDR3 here is CAISAQGEFQPQHF. In DNA, the CDR3 is TGTGCCATCAGTGCACAGGGCGAGTTTCAGCCCCAGCATTTT.

The chain couples TRBV19 to TRBJ2-5; D unresolved. The V gene's germline CDR1 is LNHDA and CDR2 SQIVND (reference sequence). Trimming took off 5 bases at V and 2 bases at J, with 6 bases between the two ends. The CDR3 sequence is 12 residues long. CDR3 DNA: TGTGCCAGTAGTTCCGAACAAGAGACCCAGTACTTC. Translating gives CASSSEQETQYF.

The V call is TRBV24-1, the J call TRBJ2-1; D gene uncertain. Trimming removed 2 bases from V and 2 bases from J, with 12 bases in between. CDR1 is KGHDR, CDR2 SFDVKD, per germline. This CDR3 has 16 amino acids. The CDR3 here is CATSDSSLGTYNEQFF. The CDR3 coding sequence is TGTGCCACCAGTGATTCTTCATTGGGGACCTACAATGAGCAGTTCTTC.

This clonotype was picked up many times. The genes are TRBV6-2 or TRBV6-3 and TRBJ1-1; no clear D. V was clipped by 8 bases and J by 7 bases, with 23 bases between them. Germline CDR1 reads MNHEY; CDR2 reads SVGEGT. The CDR3 covers 15 residues. The CDR3 is CASVRGSTPTSEAFF. CDR3 nucleotides: TGTGCCAGCGTGAGAGGTTCGACGCCGACTAGTGAAGCTTTCTTT.

The sample holds a few counts of this clonotype. One base away lies a much larger clone, so this may be a sequencing read error. The V and J genes are TRBV20-1 and TRBJ1-5; 7 bases are a match to TRBD1. Germline loops: CDR1 DFQATT, CDR2 SNEGSKA (reference sequence). There are 13 residues in the CDR3. This CDR3 reads CSARETGFRPRHF. Written as DNA, the CDR3 is TGCAGTGCTAGAGAGACAGGGTTCCGACCCCGGCATTTT.